These 16 T cell receptor beta chains originate from one sample sequenced in a study of T cells in Graves' hyperthyroidism and ophthalmopathy. The TCR beta CDR3 regions underwent amplification using RNA transcripts as the source. The HTBI primer set drove a first-round RT-PCR of the TCR CDR3. TCRdb independently ran MiXCR on the multiplex PCR reads; one entry per CDR3 protein. The sample includes about 560,000 distinct CDR3 sequences, approximately 15% seen only once; the top ten take around 7.3%. The material sequenced was blood. These receptors were taken from a woman in her 30s with Graves' hyperthyroidism.

The rearrangement links TRBV11-3 to TRBJ2-3, with 13 nucleotides matching TRBD2. Trimming removed 4 bases from V and 1 base from J; junction bases left unmatched: 23. The CDR3 has 23 amino acids. CDR1 and CDR2 (germline): SGHNT, YENEEA. The chain's CDR3 is CASSSPGLAGSYLGHGGTDTQYF. DNA for the CDR3: TGTGCCAGCAGCTCGCCGGGACTAGCGGGATCCTATCTTGGACATGGAGGCACAGATACGCAGTATTTT.

This clonotype has a handful of counts. The rearrangement uses TRBV4-2 and TRBJ2-7; TRBD1 agrees at 7 bases. CDR1 is LGHNA, CDR2 YNFKEQ, per germline. This CDR3 region has 15 residues. V shed 2 bases and J 3 bases; nucleotides not matched to a gene: 7. The CDR3 bases are TGTGCCAGCAGCCAAACCGACAGGGACATCTACGAGCAGTACTTC. Its translation: CASSQTDRDIYEQYF.

The V gene is TRBV20-1, the J gene TRBJ2-1, with TRBD2 matching 16 bases. Germline values: CDR1 DFQATT, CDR2 SNEGSKA (reference sequence). Trimming took 0 bases from V and 8 from J; bases not matched to a gene: 10. This CDR3 is built from 18 residues. DNA of the CDR3: TGCAGTGCTAGAGACGGGACTAGCGGGAGGGCCGGTTCGGATGAGCAGTTCTTC. Amino acid sequence: CSARDGTSGRAGSDEQFF.

This clonotype was counted at least ten times. The chain couples TRBV12-3 or TRBV12-4 to TRBJ2-3; D call uncertain. This CDR3 spans 15 amino acids. Between the trimmed V and J ends, which lost 0 bases and 2 bases, there was a span of 9 bases. CDR3 nucleotide sequence: TGTGCCAGCAGTTTAGCAGGCGGAACCACAGATACGCAGTATTTT. This codes for CASSLAGGTTDTQYF.

At least ten counts were recorded for this clonotype. The gene calls are TRBV5-6 and TRBJ2-1; the match to TRBD2 covers 9 bases. V shed 4 bases, J shed 7 bases, and the junction held 15 bases outside the gene matches. The CDR3 covers 17 residues. Germline CDR1 is SGHDT and CDR2 is YYEEEE. In DNA form, the CDR3 reads TGTGCCAGCAGCGCGACGTTTTGGCGGGAGGGCCGAAATGAGCAGTTCTTC. This encodes CASSATFWREGRNEQFF.

This clonotype showed up just a few times. A read error may be the cause here, since a much bigger clone is one base away. The rearrangement links TRBV2 to TRBJ2-1; D unresolved. The end of the DNA aligns better with TRBJ2-7, so the J call may be wrong. Germline CDR1 and CDR2: SNHLY and FYNNEI. The CDR3 has 13 residues. CDR3 in DNA: TGTGCCAGCGGTTGGGGTGCCTACAATGAGCAGTACTTC. Translated: CASGWGAYNEQYF.

This clonotype has a count of ten or more. The rearrangement links TRBV12-3 or TRBV12-4 to TRBJ2-5, with 7 bases fitting TRBD1. The junction had 8 bases not matched to a gene; V was cut back by 6 bases and J by 4 bases. The CDR3 contains 14 residues. The CDR3: CASSSDRVAETQYF. The CDR3 bases are TGTGCCAGCAGCTCCGACAGGGTAGCAGAGACCCAGTACTTC.

The CDR3 spells CASGQGRPYEQYF. As DNA, the CDR3 is TGTGCCAGCGGACAGGGGAGGCCCTACGAGCAGTACTTC. The chain employs TRBV19 and TRBJ2-7; 9 nucleotides line up with TRBD1. V was clipped by 9 bases and J by 2 bases; unmatched bases: 5. The CDR3 extends over 13 amino acids. The germline gives CDR1 LNHDA, CDR2 SQIVND (reference sequence). Looking up the rest from reference TRBV19 and TRBJ2-7 gives the full variable domain: DGGITQSPKYLFRKEGQNVTLSCEQNLNHDAMYWYRQDPGQGLRLIYYSQIVNDFQKGDIAEGYSVSREKKESFPLTVTSAQKNPTAFYLCASGQGRPYEQYFGPGTRLTVT.

The gene calls are TRBV19 and TRBJ1-5; D might be TRBD1 (5 bases). Germline lookup yields CDR1 LNHDA and CDR2 SQIVND (reference sequence). The CDR3 extends over 15 amino acids. Between the trimmed V and J ends, which lost 7 bases and 2 bases, there was a span of 15 bases. The CDR3 nucleotides are TGTGCCAGTACTAATCTCCGGGGCCGCAATCAGCCCCAGCATTTT. This encodes CASTNLRGRNQPQHF.

At least ten counts were recorded for this clonotype. The chain links TRBV12-3 or TRBV12-4 to TRBJ1-4; a weak D match, TRBD1 (6 bases). Trimming left V 5 bases short and J 0 bases short, with 7 bases between. The CDR3 covers 14 residues. This CDR3 is CASSQGTTNEKLFF. The CDR3 DNA follows: TGTGCCAGCAGTCAGGGGACAACTAATGAAAAACTGTTTTTT.

This clonotype came up a few times. The chain combines TRBV20-1 with TRBJ2-1, with 7 bases fitting TRBD2. CDR3 length equals 14 residues. With V trimmed by 3 bases and J by 6 bases, 8 bases remained unmatched. Germline V gives CDR1 DFQATT, CDR2 SNEGSKA (reference sequence). Here the CDR3 DNA reads TGCAGTGCTAGGACTTGGGAGGGGCTCAATGAGCAGTTCTTC. Translating it yields CSARTWEGLNEQFF.

This clonotype was seen repeatedly, ten times or more. The chain recombines TRBV11-2 with TRBJ2-1, with 8 bases matching TRBD1. The CDR3 extends over 15 amino acids. The germline V gene encodes CDR1 SGHAT and CDR2 FQNNGV. Trimming at V came to 6 bases and at J to 4 bases, leaving 8 bases not matched to a gene. In nucleotides, the CDR3 is TGTGCCAGCAGACCAGGGGGCTCCGTATACAATGAGCAGTTCTTC. Residues: CASRPGGSVYNEQFF.

This clonotype was counted many times. The chain uses TRBV6-2 or TRBV6-3 and TRBJ2-1; D not certain. CDR1 is MNHEY, CDR2 SVGEGT, per germline. Between the trimmed V and J ends, which lost 0 bases and 5 bases, there was a span of 8 bases. CDR3 length: 14 amino acids. DNA for the CDR3: TGTGCCAGCAGTTACTCAGGCTGGCACAATGAGCAGTTCTTC. Translation gives CASSYSGWHNEQFF.

This clonotype came up many times. V gene TRBV5-1 combines with J gene TRBJ2-1; 9 bases line up with TRBD2. V shed 4 bases and J 9 bases; nucleotides not matched to a gene: 14. CDR3 length equals 16 residues. Germline CDR1 is SGHRS and CDR2 is YFSETQ. As DNA, the CDR3 is TGCGCCAGCAGCCAACTCGGGACTAGCAGAACCGGTGAGCAGTTCTTC. Its protein is CASSQLGTSRTGEQFF.

This clonotype was picked up a small number of times. CDR3 DNA sequence: TGTGCCAGCAGCCGAGACATCCCTGAGGCCAACGTCCTGACTTTC. Its protein is CASSRDIPEANVLTF. V usage is TRBV7-2 and J usage is TRBJ2-6; D gene ambiguous. Trimming stripped 5 bases from V and 6 bases from J, with 14 bases between. This CDR3 has 15 residues. Germline CDR1 reads SGHTA; CDR2 reads FQGNSA.

This clonotype was seen many times. The V call is TRBV30, the J call TRBJ2-5; D possibly uses TRBD1 or TRBD2 (5 bases each). Germline V gene data show CDR1 as GTSNPN and CDR2 as SVGIG (reference sequence). This CDR3 contains 13 residues. V was cut by 0 bases and J by 5 bases, with 10 bases left in between. In DNA form, the CDR3 reads TGTGCCTGGAGTGTCGGGGCCGCGGAGACCCAGTACTTC. Protein sequence: CAWSVGAAETQYF. Complete variable domain (other parts from reference TRBV30 and TRBJ2-5): SQTIHQWPATLVQPVGSPLSLECTVEGTSNPNLYWYRQAAGRGLQLLFYSVGIGQISSEVPQNLSASRPQDRQFILSSKKLLLSDSGFYLCAWSVGAAETQYFGPGTRLLVL.